Following are 7 T cell receptor beta chains from one sample sequenced in a study of blood T cells in healthy people across ages. Alongside a J-beta primer mix, a sample-barcoded 5' primer served in a second PCR lasting roughly 7 to 12 cycles. TCRdb called the 5' RACE reads again in MiXCR, with one record for every CDR3 protein. The data show about 1.4 million distinct CDR3 sequences, approximately 59% seen once. Material: blood. These receptors came from a man between 18 and 35 years old in good health.

The chain is built from TRBV7-6 and TRBJ2-7; unclear D gene. The V end was cut by 4 bases, the J end by 2 bases, with 15 bases between. Germline V lookup: CDR1 SGHVS, CDR2 FNYEAQ. CDR3 length: 15 amino acids. CDR3 protein: CASSSRAYPTYEQYF. In DNA, the CDR3 is TGTGCCAGCAGCTCAAGAGCCTATCCAACCTACGAGCAGTACTTC.

The rearrangement links TRBV12-3 or TRBV12-4 to TRBJ1-6, with D unclear. The CDR3 contains 13 residues. With 6 bases removed from V and 8 bases from J, the gap between germline ends came to 11 bases. The CDR3 DNA is TGTGCCAGCAGATATAACAGAGATTCACCCCTCCACTTT. Translating it yields CASRYNRDSPLHF.

This chain links TRBV7-6 with TRBJ2-4, with D hard to call. The CDR3 has 18 amino acids. V was shortened by 4 bases and J by 0 bases, with 19 bases between the two germline ends. CDR1 and CDR2 from the germline V gene are SGHVS and FNYEAQ. The CDR3 here is CASSSIIETTVAKNIQYF. DNA for the CDR3: TGTGCCAGCAGCTCCATTATTGAGACCACCGTAGCCAAAAACATTCAGTACTTC.

This clonotype turned up a few times. V and J are TRBV27 and TRBJ2-2; D remains unclear. The CDR3 runs 13 residues. With 5 bases removed from V and 4 bases from J, the gap between germline ends came to 8 bases. Germline V CDR1 and CDR2: MNHEY, SMNVEV (reference sequence). CDR3 in DNA: TGTGCCAGCAGTCCTACGATCACCGGGGAGCTGTTTTTT. Protein sequence: CASSPTITGELFF.

This clonotype has more than one count but fewer than ten. This chain links TRBV10-3 with TRBJ2-7, with 8 bases identical to TRBD2. The germline V gene encodes CDR1 ENHRY and CDR2 SYGVKD. This CDR3 has 16 amino acids. The V and J ends lost 0 bases and 5 bases, in that order; junction bases with no gene match: 9. The CDR3 DNA sequence: TGTGCCATCAGTGAGTCTGGGAGCGGGAGTGGGAACGAGCAGTACTTC. This sequence encodes CAISESGSGSGNEQYF.

The V call is TRBV20-1, the J call TRBJ1-1; 7 nucleotides line up with TRBD1. The trim removed 6 bases at V and 4 bases at J, leaving 11 bases unmatched. Germline loops: CDR1 DFQATT, CDR2 SNEGSKA (reference sequence). The CDR3 consists of 14 residues. CDR3 nucleotides: TGCAGTGCCCCTCGGACAGGAGAGAGCACTGAAGCTTTCTTT. Translation gives CSAPRTGESTEAFF.

This chain links TRBV4-1 with TRBJ2-3, with D perhaps TRBD2 (5 bases). CDR1 MGHRA and CDR2 YSYEKL come from the germline V gene. The V end was cut by 4 bases, the J end by 0 bases, with 11 bases between. The CDR3 contains 15 residues. The CDR3 loop is CASSPIRRSTDTQYF. DNA of the CDR3: TGCGCCAGCAGCCCAATCAGGAGGAGCACAGATACGCAGTATTTT.